This TCR beta chain was retrieved from a study of cytomegalovirus exposure and HLA in healthy donors (TCRdb year 2017). Notes on the research overall: In an earlier analysis of around 540 of the donors, under 300 Gb of sequence data and 100 million or so unique TCR beta sequences from 150 million to 200 million T cells were reported. Donor age, sex, ethnicity and CMV serostatus were collected together with the repertoire data. The study was designed to test whether signatures of past pathogen exposure could be identified by cataloging public T cell receptors. Among the 398 genotyped donors, approximately 76% belonged to the genetic ancestry cluster associated with self-reported Caucasian donors. In a later genetic analysis, genome-wide SNP genotypes for about three fifths of the roughly 670 donors were used, and that subset was treated as a discovery cohort. All discovery cohort repertoires had been generated using a single sequencing platform. Typing coverage differed by locus: A, B, C, DRB1 and DQB1 were typed in roughly 620-630 donors, DQA1 in 500 to 550, DPA1 in over 600, and DPB1 in around 440. Both class I and class II loci were covered by HLA typing, at four-digit resolution. The study profiled the T cell repertoires of more than 500 subjects by immunosequencing and related them to cytomegalovirus serostatus. Across 398 genotyped donors of the cohort, an average of about 240,000 unique TCR beta nucleotide sequences per donor were sequenced, and 15% to 20% of those sequences were non-productive. To decide whether each TCR beta V gene segment behaved as functional or pseudogenic, an earlier analysis of fewer than 750 of the donors relied on high-throughput TCR beta sequencing. An early release covering some 640 HLA-typed donors comprised about 310 gigabases of sequencing data and about 90 million unique TCR sequences. Four or five DR-DQ haplotypes were handled as single units for association and clustering because linkage in the cohort was strong. To predict cytomegalovirus infection status, the study brought together high-throughput TCR immunosequencing, statistical association of individual TCRs with disease status, and machine learning. In the later analysis, no new phenotypic data were used to find candidate immune exposures; instead, reliance was placed on TCR beta sequences and their occurrence across donors. In addition to the first cohort of several hundred subjects, a separate validation cohort of 130 or so different subjects was used. In a later analysis, previously published TCR beta repertoires from 666 donors were re-analyzed and high-resolution HLA genotyping was added so that TCR occurrence patterns could be studied.

Libraries were prepared through the immunoSEQ multiplex PCR assay. For the multiplex PCR, a mixture combining 60 forward primers for TCR Vbeta segments and 13 reverse primers for TCR Jbeta segments was used. Amplification of the CDR3 region of rearranged TCR beta genes was performed with a multiplex PCR assay on genomic DNA. The Illumina HiSeq System was used to sequence the amplified TCR beta libraries as 87-base-pair reads. As for the original processing: In a later analysis, tens of millions of unique TCR beta chains were counted across the roughly 700 repertoires, and around 10 million of these chains were shared by at least two donors. Raw reads were error-corrected and collapsed into unique sequences with a nearest-neighbor algorithm that merged closely related sequences to remove PCR and sequencing errors. V, D and J gene segments were assigned by aligning CDR3 sequences to IMGT reference sequences. Each retained sequence needed at least a six-nucleotide match to both a V gene segment and a J gene segment. A rearrangement was called productive if the CDR3 had no stop codons and remained in frame with V and J, and every other rearrangement was called non-productive. Following IMGT convention, CDR3 was defined as the stretch from the second conserved V-encoded cysteine to the conserved J-encoded phenylalanine. The earlier analysis of fewer than 750 of the donors excluded sequences that lacked an unambiguous match to a single V gene segment. In an earlier analysis of approximately 500 of the donors, a V segment was called functional when productive rearrangements were above 56.7%, and segregating when the standard deviation between donors exceeded 5%. A statistical classification framework was built to diagnose cytomegalovirus status from the catalog of TCR beta chain sequences. In a later analysis, TCR nucleotide sequences were compared against IMGT/GENE-DB human TR gene sequences so that V and J genes could be assigned. Using the TCRdist pipeline, a later analysis assigned CDR3 sequences along with most-parsimonious VDJ recombination scenarios. A later analysis defined each TCR beta chain by its CDR3 amino acid sequence plus V-gene family, and excluded reads lacking a unique V-gene family. A later analysis removed 592 highly shared, low-generation-probability nucleotide sequences to deal with suspected cross-contamination and a sequencing artifact. For each public chain, a later analysis derived a clonal expansion index from normalized ranks of inferred template counts within each repertoire. Generation probabilities in a later analysis came from a VDJ recombination model fitted to out-of-frame rearrangements, and those results were checked against IGoR. In a later analysis, TCR-TCR, TCR-HLA and TCR-CMV co-occurrence was scored with hypergeometric tests, and a repertoire-size bias correction was applied to TCR pairs. In a later analysis, false discovery rates were estimated by permuting HLA or CMV assignments 20 times. In a later analysis, co-occurring TCRs were grouped with DBSCAN, and TCRdist sequence similarity was added when clustering was performed within HLA-allele-positive subsets. For co-occurrence clustering, repertoires with fewer than 30,000 or more than 120,000 public chains were excluded, along with roughly five repertoires with anomalous nucleotide sharing. TCRdb provides this immuneACCESS table in a form limited to in-frame rearrangements. Some clones are lacking; in checked studies, under half of them reflect an unresolved V gene, and why the rest are absent is not known. V, J and clone size are taken as reported in that table, and D and trimming were inferred from the DNA itself. The sample table shows 120,000 to 150,000 clones, and 70% to 85% are seen once. The ten largest clones add up to 3% to 3.5% of the sample.

The cohort comprised several hundred healthy bone marrow donors. At the time of sampling, every cohort member was nominally healthy, though immune exposures that went unrecorded were likely present. The donor was CMV seronegative and belonged to the group of under 400 seronegative cohort members. A peripheral blood sample was provided by each donor, and peripheral blood mononuclear cells were used for TCR beta sequencing. The Qiagen DNeasy Blood Extraction Kit was used to extract genomic DNA from the blood cell samples. A word on this clone: Its recognized antigen is unknown. The record has no base qualities; no much larger clone is one base away.

Summary of the overall study and its limitations: In a later analysis, the rate of TCR association differed among HLA loci, with DRB1 alleles having the most associated TCRs and HLA-C alleles having the fewest. The presence/absence analyses assumed that sequencing depth was roughly uniform across donors, and that assumption may not be true. Because counts were too low, 15 or so rarely observed V segments, including chromosome 9 orphons, were excluded from the earlier analysis of several hundred of the donors. In a later genetic analysis, fewer N-insertions in productive TCRs were reported among donors in an Asian-associated ancestry cluster than the approximately 670-donor mean. Immune exposure information for the cohort was limited to CMV serostatus. A further reported finding was that TCR beta sequences accurately predicted the HLA-A and HLA-B alleles for most subjects in the first cohort. In a later analysis, HLA-associated TCR beta chains showed more clonal expansion and lower generation probabilities than non-associated chains that were equally common. Correlated functional status among segregating V segments might reflect linkage disequilibrium, but an unknown experimental factor could not be ruled out. Most TCR sequences were seen in very few donors, while some public TCRs were found in many individuals. In vitro tests confirmed that a few of the cytomegalovirus-associated TCR beta chains recognize cytomegalovirus antigens. Because HLA typing was unavailable for some donors at each locus, only the typed subset was used in association tests. The study gave a list of some 150 TCR beta chains associated with cytomegalovirus. In an earlier analysis of more than 450 of the donors, most TCR beta V segments were observed in productive rearrangements about 87% or about 30% of the time, broadly matching IMGT annotations. Most CMV-associated TCR beta chains appeared to be HLA-restricted in a later analysis, and the HLA associations seemed to be driven largely by CMV exposure. According to a later analysis, parvovirus B19, influenza, CMV and Epstein-Barr virus appeared linked to several top co-occurrence clusters. Cytomegalovirus status was reported to be diagnosed by the classifier with high specificity and sensitivity in both the original and validation cohorts. The 87-base-pair reads could not distinguish some IMGT-functional V segments, including TRBV6-2 and TRBV6-3, so those segments were excluded. Assigning TCR associations to individual alleles was difficult when HLA alleles, especially DR and DQ, strongly co-occurred. The authors suggested that the approach could potentially be extended to other disease states and immunological phenotypes. A cluster of highly shared sequence variants was judged likely to represent a technical artifact of the sequencing pipeline. An association between a missense DCLRE1C variant and V-gene and J-gene trimming of TCR beta chains was found in a later genetic analysis and replicated in an independent cohort. The cohort was sequenced for TCR beta chains only, and without alpha or paired-chain data the features that could be detected were limited. Specific HLA alleles were associated with 18,000 or so TCR beta sequences at a false discovery rate of 0.05 in a later analysis.

CDR1 and CDR2 were assigned from the germline V gene (reference sequence) as SGHAT and FQDESV. The junction shows trimming of 5 bases on V and 6 bases on J, plus 8 bases between the germline ends. From cysteine to phenylalanine, the CDR3 is 12 amino acids long. Only the CDR3 DNA stays, 36 bases, in frame from base 1. The rearranged chain carries TRBV11-1 and TRBJ2-1, with the D gene not clear enough to name. Sample: PBMCs. The sequence was obtained from a male donor in good health and CMV-seronegative. Here is the DNA: TGTGCCAGCAGCCGACTGTTCAATGAGCAGTTCTTC. The resulting protein is CASSRLFNEQFF.